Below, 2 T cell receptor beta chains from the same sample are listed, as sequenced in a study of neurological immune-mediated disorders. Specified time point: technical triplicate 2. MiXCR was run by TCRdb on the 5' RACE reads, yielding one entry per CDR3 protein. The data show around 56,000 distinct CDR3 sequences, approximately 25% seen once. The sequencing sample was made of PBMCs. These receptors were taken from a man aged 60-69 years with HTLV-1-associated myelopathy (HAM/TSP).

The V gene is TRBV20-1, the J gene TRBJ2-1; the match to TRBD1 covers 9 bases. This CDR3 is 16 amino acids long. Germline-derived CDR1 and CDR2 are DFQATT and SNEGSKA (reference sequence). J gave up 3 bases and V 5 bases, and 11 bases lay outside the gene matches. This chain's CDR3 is CSALPKPGQGYNEQFF. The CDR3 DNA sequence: TGCAGTGCTTTACCGAAACCGGGACAGGGCTACAATGAGCAGTTCTTC.

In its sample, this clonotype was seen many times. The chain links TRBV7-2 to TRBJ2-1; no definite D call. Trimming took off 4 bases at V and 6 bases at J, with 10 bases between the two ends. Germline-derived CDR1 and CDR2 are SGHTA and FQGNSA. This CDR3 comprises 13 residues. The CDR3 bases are TGTGCCAGCAGCTCCCGCCAGTTCAATGAGCAGTTCTTC. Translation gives CASSSRQFNEQFF.